The 18 T cell receptor beta chains below come from one sample, sequenced in a study of shared clonotypes between healthy human individuals. Only in-frame clones appear in the TCRdb table, and some are missing; sequencing was by immunoSEQ multiplex PCR. The profile covers around 510,000 clones, with around three quarters appearing a single time and around 12% taken by the ten largest. Specimen: PBMCs. The receptors come from a woman aged 35 to 49 in good health. Some clones in this sample may be carry-over from other donors' samples.

This clone came up once. This is likely an artifact of a read error, given a far larger clone one base away. The V gene is TRBV2, the J gene TRBJ1-1; tentative D call: TRBD1 (6 bases). The germline CDR1 and CDR2 sequences are SNHLY and FYNNEI. The CDR3 sequence is 17 residues long. The ends were cut back, 4 bases at V and 0 bases at J, with 18 bases in the middle. The CDR3 here is CASSGWNRVTVNTEAFF. The CDR3 DNA reads TGTGCCAGCAGTGGTTGGAACAGGGTTACGGTGAACACTGAAGCTTTCTTT. Based on the CDR3 plus reference TRBV2 and TRBJ1-1, the full variable domain is EPEVTQTPSHQVTQMGQEVILRCVPISNHLYFYWYRQILGQKVEFLVSFYNNEISEKSEIFDDQFSVERPDGSNFTLKIRSTKLEDSAMYFCASSGWNRVTVNTEAFFGQGTRLTVV.

The J gene is TRBJ2-5, the V gene TRBV7-8, with a weak D call TRBD1 (6 bases). Germline lookup yields CDR1 SGHVS and CDR2 FQNEAQ. V lost 2 bases and J lost 5, with 12 bases in between. This CDR3 comprises 14 residues. CDR3 amino acids: CASSLRTVAETQYF. In DNA form, the CDR3 reads TGTGCCAGCAGCTTACGGACAGTCGCGGAGACCCAGTACTTC.

V and J are TRBV11-2 and TRBJ2-1; TRBD2 agrees at 14 bases. This CDR3 is 18 amino acids long. Trimming removed 5 bases from V and 5 bases from J; junction bases left unmatched: 11. CDR1 and CDR2 from the germline V gene are SGHAT and FQNNGV. CDR3: CASSPPGLAGEGHNEQFF. The CDR3 region has the DNA TGTGCCAGCAGCCCGCCGGGACTAGCGGGAGAGGGTCACAATGAGCAGTTCTTC.

The chain is built from TRBV19 and TRBJ1-2, with 9 bases identical to TRBD1. The V and J ends lost 4 bases and 2 bases, in that order; junction bases with no gene match: 8. The CDR3 extends over 16 amino acids. CDR1 LNHDA and CDR2 SQIVND come from the germline V gene (reference sequence). The CDR3 spells CASSRSGTGFNYGYTF. CDR3 DNA sequence: TGTGCCAGTAGTAGATCCGGGACAGGGTTCAACTATGGCTACACCTTC.

On this clone: At one boundary the junction diverges from the germline segment, which might be a read error. For the CDR3, the DNA is TGTGCCAGCAACTTGAGAGGTAATGAGCAGTTCTTC. Residues: CASNLRGNEQFF. The chain carries TRBV5-4 and TRBJ2-1; D unresolved. The CDR3 runs 12 residues. CDR1 SGHNT and CDR2 YYREEE come from the germline V gene (reference sequence).

V usage is TRBV6-1 and J usage is TRBJ2-3; 7 bases fit TRBD2. CDR3 length equals 16 residues. Trimming removed 3 bases from V and 4 bases from J; junction bases left unmatched: 10. The germline V gene has CDR1 MNHNS and CDR2 SASEGT. The CDR3 coding sequence is TGTGCCAGCAGTGAGAGACTAGCAAGGTTCCCAGATACGCAGTATTTT. Translation: CASSERLARFPDTQYF.

The chain carries TRBV11-1 and TRBJ2-7, with D hard to call. The CDR3 sequence is 16 residues long. Trimming cost V 5 bases and J 2 bases, with 19 bases left between them. CDR1 SGHAT and CDR2 FQDESV come from the germline V gene (reference sequence). The CDR3 region is CASSTEVPVGAYEQYF. The CDR3 bases are TGTGCCAGCAGCACAGAGGTGCCAGTTGGGGCCTACGAGCAGTACTTC.

This clone was seen once. The chain uses TRBV18 and TRBJ2-1, with D hard to call. This CDR3 is built from 17 residues. With 1 base removed from V and 0 bases from J, the gap between germline ends came to 13 bases. Germline lookup yields CDR1 KGHSH and CDR2 LQKENI. CDR3 residues: CASSPLGSLSSYNEQFF. CDR3 in DNA: TGTGCCAGCTCACCACTAGGGTCTCTGAGCTCCTACAATGAGCAGTTCTTC. Based on the CDR3 plus reference TRBV18 and TRBJ2-1, the full variable domain is NAGVMQNPRHLVRRRGQEARLRCSPMKGHSHVYWYRQLPEEGLKFMVYLQKENIIDESGMPKERFSAEFPKEGPSILRIQQVVRGDSAAYFCASSPLGSLSSYNEQFFGPGTRLTVL.

The chain carries TRBV4-2 and TRBJ1-2, with D perhaps TRBD1 (5 bases). Germline V gene data show CDR1 as LGHNA and CDR2 as YNFKEQ. With 3 bases removed from V and 7 bases from J, the gap between germline ends came to 15 bases. This CDR3 spans 14 amino acids. CDR3 nucleotides: TGTGCCAGCAGCCAGCTCCAGGGTGCTGGTGGCTACACCTTC. Translating it yields CASSQLQGAGGYTF.

The J gene is TRBJ2-7, the V gene TRBV5-1, with D perhaps TRBD1 (6 bases). Germline CDR1 and CDR2: SGHRS and YFSETQ. The germline V and J ends were trimmed by 0 bases and 1 base, with 11 bases remaining between them. The CDR3 covers 15 residues. In nucleotides, the CDR3 is TGCGCCAGCAGCTTGGTTCAGGACAGTTCCTACGAGCAGTACTTC. This gives the protein CASSLVQDSSYEQYF.

The J gene is TRBJ1-2, the V gene TRBV19; D possibly corresponds to TRBD1 (6 bases). The CDR3 totals 12 residues. Germline lookup yields CDR1 LNHDA and CDR2 SQIVND (reference sequence). V lost 7 bases and J lost 6, with 12 bases in between. DNA for the CDR3: TGTGCCAGTAATAAACAGGGAAATGGCTACACCTTC. Amino acids: CASNKQGNGYTF.

V and J are TRBV10-3 and TRBJ1-1; D is unresolved. The germline V and J ends were trimmed by 3 bases and 0 bases, with 8 bases remaining between them. Germline CDR1 ENHRY, CDR2 SYGVKD. CDR3 length equals 14 residues. As DNA, the CDR3 is TGTGCCATCAGTGAAGGGCAGATGAACACTGAAGCTTTCTTT. This translates into CAISEGQMNTEAFF.

This chain uses TRBV28 with TRBJ2-4; no firm D call. V shed 3 bases and J shed 5 bases, with 11 bases lying between them. The germline CDR1 and CDR2 sequences are MDHEN and SYDVKM. The CDR3 covers 14 residues. For the CDR3, the DNA is TGTGCCAGCAGTTTTACCCTGGTTGAAAACATTCAGTACTTC. Translated: CASSFTLVENIQYF.

A remark on this clone: A far bigger clonotype differs at one base, so this is likely a read error. V usage is TRBV6-6 and J usage is TRBJ2-7; 9 bases are shared with TRBD1. Germline V CDR1 and CDR2: MNHNY, SVGAGI (reference sequence). The trim removed 8 bases at V and 2 bases at J, leaving 1 base unmatched. The CDR3 spans 12 residues. CDR3 residues: CASGTGPYEQYF. CDR3 DNA: TGTGCCAGCGGGACAGGGCCCTACGAGCAGTACTTC.

The chain combines TRBV7-9 with TRBJ2-2; 10 positions match TRBD2. Looked up from germline, CDR1 is SEHNR and CDR2 is FQNEAQ (reference sequence). The J segment lost 7 bases and the V segment lost 11 bases, leaving 10 bases of the junction unmatched. CDR3 size: 14 residues. CDR3 sequence: CAGAGGPYFGELFF. The CDR3 region has the DNA TGTGCCGGAGCGGGAGGGCCTTACTTCGGGGAGCTGTTTTTT.

This chain links TRBV15 with TRBJ2-7; D gene unclear. The length of the CDR3 is 15 residues. Per the germline V gene, CDR1 is LNHNV and CDR2 is YYDKDF (reference sequence). V was trimmed by 1 base and J by 2 bases, leaving 12 bases between them. The DNA for the CDR3 is TGTGCCACCAGCAGAGGCGGTCGGTACCCCTACGAGCAGTACTTC. Residues: CATSRGGRYPYEQYF.

This clone was counted only a few times. Additional DNA sequences in this sample encode the identical CDR3. The chain employs TRBV28 and TRBJ1-1; a weak D match, TRBD1 (5 bases). CDR1 is MDHEN and CDR2 is SYDVKM in the germline V gene. The length of the CDR3 is 12 residues. The ends were cut back, 6 bases at V and 1 base at J, with 6 bases in the middle. This chain's CDR3 is CASRTGNTEAFF. CDR3 in DNA: TGTGCCAGCAGAACAGGGAACACTGAAGCTTTCTTT.

Worth noting for this clone: A much more abundant neighbour one base away suggests this may be a read error. Other nucleotide sequences from this sample produce the same CDR3. The chain uses TRBV7-2 and TRBJ2-1, with D uncertain. The CDR3 runs to 11 residues. Germline-derived CDR1 and CDR2 are SGHTA and FQGNSA. V lost 4 bases and J lost 8, with 6 bases in between. The CDR3 protein is CASSSTDEQFF. Here the CDR3 DNA reads TGTGCCAGCAGCTCTACGGATGAGCAGTTCTTC.